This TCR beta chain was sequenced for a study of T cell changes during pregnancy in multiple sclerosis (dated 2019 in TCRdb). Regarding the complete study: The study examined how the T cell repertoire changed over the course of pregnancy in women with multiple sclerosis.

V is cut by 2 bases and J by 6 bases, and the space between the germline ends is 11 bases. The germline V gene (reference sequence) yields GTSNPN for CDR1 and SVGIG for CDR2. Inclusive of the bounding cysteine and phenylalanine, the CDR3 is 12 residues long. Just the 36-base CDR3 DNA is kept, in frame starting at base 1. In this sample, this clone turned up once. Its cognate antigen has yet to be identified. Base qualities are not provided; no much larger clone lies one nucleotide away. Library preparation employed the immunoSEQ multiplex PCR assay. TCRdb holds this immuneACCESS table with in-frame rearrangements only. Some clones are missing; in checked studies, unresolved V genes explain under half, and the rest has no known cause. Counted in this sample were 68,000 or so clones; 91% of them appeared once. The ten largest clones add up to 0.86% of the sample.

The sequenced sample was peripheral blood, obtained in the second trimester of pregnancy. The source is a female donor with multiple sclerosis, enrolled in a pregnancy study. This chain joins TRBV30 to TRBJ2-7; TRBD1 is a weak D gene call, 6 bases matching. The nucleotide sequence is TGTGCCTGGAGTCAGGGGCTGGGCGAGCAGTACTTC. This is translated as CAWSQGLGEQYF.